The present entry profiles one TCR beta chain with its context. Antigen: not known. The V and J ends lost 1 base and 3 bases respectively, with 6 bases between them. The CDR3 is 14 residues long. Germline V gives CDR1 KGHSH, CDR2 LQKENI. The sample is drawn from a study of shared clonotypes between healthy human individuals. Overall study: Three CD4 naive, three CD4 memory, two CD8 naive and one CD8 memory plate were used per donor.

The repertoire was sequenced with immunoSEQ multiplex PCR; TCRdb's copy has only in-frame clones and lacks some. Among hundreds of thousands of clones listed, less than 80% were seen once. None of the donors, who were healthy HIV-negative adults, had recently had acute infections or vaccinations. Study results and limitations: The low donor count limited represented genetic and exposure-history diversity.

This TCR was sampled from a woman aged 25 to 39 in good health. Sequencing was done on a sample of memory CD4+ T cells sorted from blood. Stated subset: CD45RA-negative fraction. The chain recombines TRBV18 with TRBJ2-2; a possible D gene is TRBD2 (5 bases). In DNA, the CDR3 is TGTGCCAGCTCACCACGGCGGGACACCGGGGAGCTGTTTTTT. It translates to CASSPRRDTGELFF. The full variable domain, in which reference TRBV18 and TRBJ2-2 provide the parts outside the CDR3, is NAGVMQNPRHLVRRRGQEARLRCSPMKGHSHVYWYRQLPEEGLKFMVYLQKENIIDESGMPKERFSAEFPKEGPSILRIQQVVRGDSAAYFCASSPRRDTGELFFGEGSRLTVL.